The 26 T cell receptor beta chains below come from one sample, sequenced in a study of blood T cells in healthy people across ages. The authors ran a second PCR of about 7 to 11 cycles using a sample-barcoded 5' primer and a J-beta primer mix. TCRdb reprocessed the 5' RACE reads with MiXCR, giving one entry per CDR3 protein. Of 650,000 to 1,000,000 distinct CDR3 sequences detected, roughly 35% appear once; the ten largest clones hold 10% to 15%. The sample was blood. These receptors were taken from a young man in good health.

The chain carries TRBV20-1 and TRBJ2-3, with 13 positions matching TRBD2. V trimming: 6 bases; J trimming: 2 bases; junction bases outside the gene matches: 2. Germline CDR1 and CDR2: DFQATT and SNEGSKA (reference sequence). The CDR3 is made up of 14 amino acids. The CDR3 DNA sequence: TGCAGTGCCGGACTAGCGGGGGACACAGATACGCAGTATTTT. Its protein product is CSAGLAGDTDTQYF.

This clonotype was counted a few times. The V call is TRBV11-2, the J call TRBJ2-2; tentative D call: TRBD2 (5 bases). The CDR3 has 13 amino acids. The germline V gene encodes CDR1 SGHAT and CDR2 FQNNGV. V was cut by 3 bases and J by 6 bases, with 8 bases left in between. The CDR3 DNA reads as TGTGCCAGCAGCTTCCGGGAATCCGGGGAGCTGTTTTTT. Translation: CASSFRESGELFF.

On this clonotype: A read error may be the cause here, since a much bigger clone is one base away. The chain couples TRBV29-1 to TRBJ1-1, with D perhaps matching TRBD1 (6 bases). CDR3 length: 13 amino acids. V dropped 8 bases and J dropped 5 bases, with 18 bases sitting between them. The germline V gene has CDR1 SQVTM and CDR2 ANQGSEA. The CDR3 protein is CSIKGGEGTEAFF. CDR3 DNA sequence: TGCAGCATAAAGGGGGGGGAGGGAACTGAAGCTTTCTTT.

This clonotype was recorded at least ten times. CDR3 in amino acids: CASSIPNGTDYEQYF. CDR3 coding DNA: TGCGCCAGCAGCATCCCGAACGGGACAGACTACGAGCAGTACTTC. The genes are TRBV5-1 and TRBJ2-7, with 7 positions matching TRBD1. Germline values: CDR1 SGHRS, CDR2 YFSETQ. This CDR3 is built from 15 residues. V lost 4 bases, J lost 3 bases, and 10 bases stayed unmatched.

The chain uses TRBV20-1 and TRBJ1-1; D remains ambiguous. V was shortened by 3 bases and J by 3 bases, with 14 bases between the two germline ends. Germline V lookup: CDR1 DFQATT, CDR2 SNEGSKA (reference sequence). The CDR3 is 14 amino acids. In DNA form, the CDR3 reads TGCAGTGCTAGCCCTGGGTTTTTGGACACTGAAGCTTTCTTT. Its translation is CSASPGFLDTEAFF.

This clonotype turned up a few times. The V call is TRBV6-2 or TRBV6-3, the J call TRBJ2-1, with a weak D call TRBD1 (5 bases). CDR1 and CDR2 from the germline V gene are MNHEY and SVGEGT. This CDR3 is 12 amino acids long. V shed 5 bases and J shed 12 bases, with 14 bases lying between them. The CDR3 is CASSAGNRGQFF. For the CDR3, the DNA is TGTGCCAGCAGTGCAGGGAACCGTGGGCAGTTCTTC.

J is TRBJ1-5 and V is TRBV7-2; 9 positions match TRBD1. J was trimmed by 3 bases and V by 5 bases; bases with no gene match: 8. The CDR3 sequence is 16 residues long. Germline V gene data show CDR1 as SGHTA and CDR2 as FQGNSA. The CDR3 region is CASSLNTGGLNQPQHF. The CDR3 DNA is TGTGCCAGCAGCCTCAACACAGGGGGCCTCAATCAGCCCCAGCATTTT.

This clonotype was counted once. This sequence joins TRBV5-1 and TRBJ1-2; 7 bases map to TRBD1. The CDR3 sequence is 16 residues long. Looked up from germline, CDR1 is SGHRS and CDR2 is YFSETQ. The trim removed 0 bases at V and 6 bases at J, leaving 11 bases unmatched. As DNA, the CDR3 is TGCGCCAGCAGCTTGGCTGGACAGGCTACTAGGGATGGCTACACCTTC. As protein: CASSLAGQATRDGYTF.

This clonotype has just a few counts. J is TRBJ2-2 and V is TRBV5-1; D gene ambiguous. The ends were cut back, 7 bases at V and 2 bases at J, with 9 bases in the middle. The CDR3 runs 13 residues. Germline V lookup: CDR1 SGHRS, CDR2 YFSETQ. CDR3 in DNA: TGCGCCAGCCTCGGAGATAACACCGGGGAGCTGTTTTTT. Its translation: CASLGDNTGELFF.

This clonotype has ten or more counts. The gene calls are TRBV12-3 or TRBV12-4 and TRBJ2-4; 8 bases align to TRBD1. The V segment lost 3 bases and the J segment 7 bases; nucleotides outside the gene matches: 8. This CDR3 region has 15 residues. CDR3 in amino acids: CASSFGQGMVNIQYF. The CDR3, as DNA: TGTGCCAGCAGTTTCGGACAGGGTATGGTCAACATTCAGTACTTC.

The V call is TRBV5-5, the J call TRBJ1-1; TRBD1 matches at 8 bases. Trimming cost V 4 bases and J 4 bases; bases outside gene matches: 9. The CDR3 has 15 amino acids. Looked up from germline, CDR1 is SGHKS and CDR2 is YYEKEE (reference sequence). The CDR3 reads CASSTPDRVSTEAFF. In nucleotides, the CDR3 is TGTGCCAGCAGCACGCCGGACAGGGTGAGCACTGAAGCTTTCTTT.

The chain has TRBV3-1 and TRBJ2-4, with 8 bases aligning to TRBD2. Germline V CDR1 and CDR2: LGHDT, YNNKEL (reference sequence). The V and J ends lost 3 bases and 14 bases, in that order; junction bases with no gene match: 18. CDR3 length: 16 amino acids. CDR3 nucleotide sequence: TGTGCCAGCAGCCAGCTCGTCGCCGGGACTAGGGTATCGGAGTACTTC. Protein product: CASSQLVAGTRVSEYF.

This chain links TRBV15 with TRBJ2-3; 7 bases line up with TRBD1. The trim removed 0 bases at V and 0 bases at J, leaving 3 bases unmatched. The CDR3 has 16 residues. Germline lookup yields CDR1 LNHNV and CDR2 YYDKDF (reference sequence). Here the CDR3 reads CATSRETGESTDTQYF. The CDR3 region has the DNA TGTGCCACCAGCAGAGAAACAGGGGAAAGCACAGATACGCAGTATTTT.

This chain uses TRBV7-9 with TRBJ2-7; the match to TRBD1 covers 9 bases. V shed 5 bases, J shed 6 bases, and the junction held 11 bases outside the gene matches. Germline loops: CDR1 SEHNR, CDR2 FQNEAQ (reference sequence). This CDR3 has 15 amino acids. The CDR3 here is CASSPTGGLYCEQYF. The CDR3 DNA reads TGTGCCAGCAGCCCGACAGGGGGGCTTTACTGCGAGCAGTACTTC.

The V and J genes are TRBV2 and TRBJ2-7, with D tentatively TRBD1 or TRBD2 (5 bases each). The CDR3 has 13 residues. Trimming stripped 11 bases from V and 1 base from J, with 15 bases between. Germline values: CDR1 SNHLY, CDR2 FYNNEI. The CDR3 nucleotides read TGTGCCGGGCAGAGGGACCCATCCTACGAGCAGTACTTC. Translation gives CAGQRDPSYEQYF.

This clonotype was observed a handful of times. The gene calls are TRBV12-3 or TRBV12-4 and TRBJ1-5; a possible D gene is TRBD1 (5 bases). CDR3 length: 13 residues. With 5 bases removed from V and 9 bases from J, the gap between germline ends came to 14 bases. The CDR3 region is CASSVGVPRPQHF. CDR3 nucleotides: TGTGCCAGCAGTGTAGGGGTCCCTCGGCCCCAGCATTTT.

V and J are TRBV12-3 or TRBV12-4 and TRBJ2-6, with 10 bases that match TRBD2. The CDR3 contains 19 residues. V shed 6 bases and J 1 base; nucleotides not matched to a gene: 12. CDR3 bases: TGTGCCAGCAGGCATAGCGGGGGGAGTTCGTTTTCTGGGGCCAACGTCCTGACTTTC. Protein: CASRHSGGSSFSGANVLTF.

The chain links TRBV12-3 or TRBV12-4 to TRBJ1-3; D gene unclear. The ends were cut back, 10 bases at V and 0 bases at J, with 10 bases in the middle. The CDR3 consists of 13 residues. The CDR3 protein is CATRSISGNTIYF. DNA of the CDR3: TGTGCCACCCGGTCGATCTCTGGAAACACCATATATTTT.

In regard to this clonotype: This may come from a read error, since a much larger clone is one base off. CDR3 sequence (DNA): TGCAGTGCTAGAGTTGATGAGAAGGGGAAAAGCTCCTACGAGCAGTACTTC. Amino acid sequence: CSARVDEKGKSSYEQYF. The V gene is TRBV20-1, the J gene TRBJ2-7; possible D gene TRBD1, 5 bases. Germline CDR1 reads DFQATT; CDR2 reads SNEGSKA (reference sequence). The CDR3 totals 17 residues. With 1 base removed from V and 0 bases from J, the gap between germline ends came to 19 bases.

V is TRBV30 and J is TRBJ1-2, with D perhaps matching TRBD1 (5 bases). CDR1 and CDR2 (germline): GTSNPN, SVGIG (reference sequence). The germline V and J ends were trimmed by 1 base and 6 bases, with 12 bases remaining between them. CDR3 length equals 13 residues. The CDR3 sequence: CAWSAGAGNGYTF. The CDR3 nucleotides read TGTGCCTGGAGTGCTGGGGCGGGAAATGGCTACACCTTC.

At least ten counts were recorded for this clonotype. J is TRBJ2-5 and V is TRBV5-6; no definite D call. Trimming shortened V by 5 bases and J by 1 base, and 9 bases separated the two germline ends. The CDR3 covers 13 residues. Germline-derived CDR1 and CDR2 are SGHDT and YYEEEE. In nucleotides, the CDR3 is TGTGCCAGCAGTCTGGCGGCCCAAGAGACCCAGTACTTC. This codes for CASSLAAQETQYF.

The V gene is TRBV9, the J gene TRBJ1-1; TRBD1 matches 7 bases. CDR1 SGDLS and CDR2 YYNGEE come from the germline V gene. The CDR3 consists of 15 residues. V lost 3 bases to trimming and J lost 0 bases; unmatched junction nucleotides: 5. In DNA, the CDR3 is TGTGCCAGCAGCGCCCGACAGGGTATGAACACTGAAGCTTTCTTT. Translation gives CASSARQGMNTEAFF.

This clonotype was counted many times. The chain has TRBV20-1 and TRBJ2-1; perhaps TRBD1 as D (6 bases). The CDR3 is made up of 13 amino acids. Germline loops: CDR1 DFQATT, CDR2 SNEGSKA (reference sequence). V lost 4 bases, J lost 5 bases, and 12 bases lay in between. The CDR3 sequence is CSAKLQGNNEQFF. DNA of the CDR3: TGCAGTGCTAAATTACAGGGTAACAATGAGCAGTTCTTC.

A word on this clonotype: Compared with germline, one end of the junction differs, possibly owing to a read error. The CDR3 sequence is CASSPPGTSALFEQYF. The CDR3 region has the DNA TGCGCCAGCTCACCGCCAGGGACGTCCGCGCTCTTCGAGCAGTACTTC. J is TRBJ2-7 and V is TRBV18; the D gene could be TRBD1 or TRBD2 (5 bases each). Germline CDR1 and CDR2: KGHSH and LQKENI. The CDR3 extends over 16 amino acids. Together with reference TRBV18 and TRBJ2-7, the CDR3 gives the full variable domain: NAGVMQNPRHLVRRRGQEARLRCSPMKGHSHVYWYRQLPEEGLKFMVYLQKENIIDESGMPKERFSAEFPKEGPSILRIQQVVRGDSAAYFCASSPPGTSALFEQYFGPGTRLTVT.

There are a few counts of this clonotype. The V call is TRBV6-6, the J call TRBJ1-5; 7 bases are shared with TRBD1. CDR3 length: 14 amino acids. Unmatched junction bases numbered 7, after V lost 7 bases and J lost 4 bases. The germline V gene encodes CDR1 MNHNY and CDR2 SVGAGI (reference sequence). Here the CDR3 DNA reads TGTGCCAGCAACGGGGCAGGGGGTAATCAGCCCCAGCATTTT. Protein product: CASNGAGGNQPQHF.

This clonotype has a count of ten or more. For the CDR3, the DNA is TGCGCCAGCAGCCAAACTACAGGAGAACAAGAGACCCAGTACTTC. Residues: CASSQTTGEQETQYF. This rearrangement joins TRBV4-3 to TRBJ2-5, with a possible D match to TRBD1 (5 bases). V dropped 2 bases and J dropped 2 bases, with 12 bases sitting between them. CDR1 and CDR2 from the germline V gene are LGHNA and YSLEER. CDR3 length: 15 amino acids.